These T cell receptor beta chains were read from a single sample in a study of blood T cell repertoires in COVID-19. Clones were sequenced by immunoSEQ multiplex PCR, and TCRdb holds only the in-frame ones, with some missing. The repertoire holds 50,000 to 60,000 clones, approximately 91% seen once, with less than 10% in the top ten. Sequencing input: peripheral blood. Source of these receptors: a woman older than 75 with acute or convalescent COVID-19. CDR3s include the opening cysteine and the closing phenylalanine or tryptophan. D genes are given only for firm matches. Clone size is stated in some rows and not others, as once, few, many or a class when expanded.

size: -; V: TRBV13; D: TRBD1; J: TRBJ1-1; CDR3: CASSVRDSEAFF; DNA: TGTGCCAGCAGCGTCCGGGACAGTGAAGCTTTCTTT
size: -; V: TRBV7-9; D: -; J: TRBJ1-1; CDR3: CASSRGRGAFF; DNA: TGTGCCAGCAGCCGAGGACGGGGGGCTTTCTTT
size: -; V: TRBV29-1; D: -; J: TRBJ1-2; CDR3: CSVEIGSYGYTF; DNA: TGCAGCGTTGAGATTGGCAGCTATGGCTACACCTTC
size: -; V: TRBV7-9; D: -; J: TRBJ2-4; CDR3: CASSPQGNIQYF; DNA: TGTGCCAGCAGCCCACAGGGAAACATTCAGTACTTC
size: -; V: TRBV5-1; D: TRBD1; J: TRBJ1-2; CDR3: CASSLGGGADGYTF; DNA: TGCGCCAGCAGCTTGGGAGGGGGCGCCGATGGCTACACCTTC
size: -; V: TRBV11-2; D: TRBD2; J: TRBJ2-1; CDR3: CASSFGTSNEQFF; DNA: TGTGCCAGCAGCTTCGGGACTAGCAATGAGCAGTTCTTC
size: -; V: TRBV5-8; D: -; J: TRBJ1-1; CDR3: CASSVRSQGGTEAFF; DNA: TGTGCCAGCAGCGTACGGTCGCAGGGCGGCACTGAAGCTTTCTTT
size: -; V: TRBV19; D: -; J: TRBJ1-5; CDR3: CASSIGRGGQPQHF; DNA: TGTGCCAGTAGTATAGGTCGGGGTGGCCAGCCCCAGCATTTT
size: -; V: TRBV21-1; D: -; J: TRBJ2-7; CDR3: CASSKVGLALVEQYF; DNA: TGTGCCAGCAGCAAAGTGGGACTAGCGCTGGTTGAGCAGTACTTC
size: -; V: TRBV6-5; D: -; J: TRBJ1-2; CDR3: CASSTQTAGYGYTF; DNA: TGTGCCAGCAGTACACAGACAGCTGGCTATGGCTACACCTTC
size: -; V: TRBV19; D: TRBD2; J: TRBJ2-3; CDR3: CASSIKRSGGTDTQYF; DNA: TGTGCCAGTAGTATCAAGAGGAGCGGGGGCACAGATACGCAGTATTTT
size: -; V: TRBV5-1; D: -; J: TRBJ1-2; CDR3: CASSLGRWGDYGYTF; DNA: TGCGCCAGCAGCTTGGGTCGTTGGGGGGACTATGGCTACACCTTC
size: -; V: TRBV7-2; D: TRBD2; J: TRBJ2-3; CDR3: CASSPSGSTDTQYF; DNA: TGTGCCAGCAGCCCTAGCGGGAGCACAGATACGCAGTATTTT
size: -; V: TRBV6-6; D: -; J: TRBJ1-4; CDR3: CASSTTGGGDEKLFF; DNA: TGTGCCAGCAGTACGACGGGGGGCGGCGATGAAAAACTGTTTTTT
size: -; V: TRBV5-4; D: TRBD1; J: TRBJ2-1; CDR3: CATQGDRGGNEQFF; DNA: TGTGCCACCCAAGGGGACAGGGGGGGGAATGAGCAGTTCTTC
size: -; V: TRBV3-1/TRBV3-2; D: -; J: TRBJ2-1; CDR3: CASSPGSNLGEQFF; DNA: TGTGCCAGCAGTCCGGGGTCCAACCTTGGGGAGCAGTTCTTC
size: -; V: TRBV19; D: TRBD1; J: TRBJ1-1; CDR3: CASSPRTGAGVAEAFF; DNA: TGTGCCAGTAGTCCCCGGACAGGGGCTGGGGTGGCTGAAGCTTTCTTT
size: -; V: TRBV7-9; D: -; J: TRBJ2-2; CDR3: CASSLEVRAGELFF; DNA: TGTGCCAGCAGCTTAGAGGTCAGGGCCGGGGAGCTGTTTTTT
size: once; V: TRBV9; D: -; J: TRBJ2-1; CDR3: CASSVSVNNNEQFF; DNA: TGTGCCAGCAGCGTATCGGTAAATAACAATGAGCAGTTCTTC
size: -; V: TRBV27; D: -; J: TRBJ1-6; CDR3: CASSLLSDSPLHF; DNA: TGTGCCAGCAGTCTCCTAAGTGATTCACCCCTCCACTTT
size: -; V: TRBV10-1; D: -; J: TRBJ2-7; CDR3: CASKDRNVTQTEGSYEQYF; DNA: TGCGCCAGCAAGGACAGAAACGTAACTCAGACCGAGGGCTCCTACGAGCAGTACTTC
size: few; V: TRBV19; D: TRBD1; J: TRBJ1-5; CDR3: CASSARTGGKGQPQHF; DNA: TGTGCCAGTAGTGCCCGTACAGGGGGCAAGGGTCAGCCCCAGCATTTT
size: -; V: TRBV9; D: TRBD2; J: TRBJ2-7; CDR3: CASNTPGTSGRTGDEQYF; DNA: TGTGCCAGCAACACACCAGGGACTAGCGGGAGAACTGGGGACGAGCAGTACTTC
size: once; V: TRBV6-2/TRBV6-3; D: -; J: TRBJ2-7; CDR3: CASSPPTGIGYEQYF; DNA: TGTGCCAGCAGCCCACCCACAGGGATCGGCTACGAGCAGTACTTC
size: once; V: TRBV6-6; D: TRBD1; J: TRBJ1-4; CDR3: CASSYGPTGGVEKLFF; DNA: TGTGCCAGCAGTTACGGCCCGACAGGGGGTGTTGAAAAACTGTTTTTT